This T cell receptor (beta chain) was obtained from a study of blood T cell repertoires in COVID-19. In the study overall: From the United States, Italy and Spain came samples of acute and convalescent COVID-19. In each case, the material was cDNA or gDNA derived from T cells, B-cell-depleted T cells, or PBMCs.

This clone was observed a single time. The CDR3 contains 13 residues. Germline CDR1 reads SGHNT; CDR2 reads YENEEA. After removal of 5 bases from V and 4 bases from J, the junction contained 4 bases not matched to a gene. Methods used by the authors: Nucleated cell number was recorded as an estimate derived from reference gene primer amplification. Sequencing used immunoSEQ multiplex PCR; TCRdb keeps in-frame clones, though not all of them. The V and J calls and clone size were taken over from that table, and D and trimming were inferred from the DNA. The sample yields 140,000 or so clones, about nine tenths seen once.

The material sequenced was peripheral blood. The receptor's source is a woman aged 80 or over with acute or convalescent COVID-19. V usage is TRBV11-3 and J usage is TRBJ1-1; TRBD1 agrees at 7 bases. CDR3 sequence: CASSLYRGTEAFF. CDR3 DNA sequence: TGTGCCAGCAGCCTTTACAGGGGCACTGAAGCTTTCTTT.